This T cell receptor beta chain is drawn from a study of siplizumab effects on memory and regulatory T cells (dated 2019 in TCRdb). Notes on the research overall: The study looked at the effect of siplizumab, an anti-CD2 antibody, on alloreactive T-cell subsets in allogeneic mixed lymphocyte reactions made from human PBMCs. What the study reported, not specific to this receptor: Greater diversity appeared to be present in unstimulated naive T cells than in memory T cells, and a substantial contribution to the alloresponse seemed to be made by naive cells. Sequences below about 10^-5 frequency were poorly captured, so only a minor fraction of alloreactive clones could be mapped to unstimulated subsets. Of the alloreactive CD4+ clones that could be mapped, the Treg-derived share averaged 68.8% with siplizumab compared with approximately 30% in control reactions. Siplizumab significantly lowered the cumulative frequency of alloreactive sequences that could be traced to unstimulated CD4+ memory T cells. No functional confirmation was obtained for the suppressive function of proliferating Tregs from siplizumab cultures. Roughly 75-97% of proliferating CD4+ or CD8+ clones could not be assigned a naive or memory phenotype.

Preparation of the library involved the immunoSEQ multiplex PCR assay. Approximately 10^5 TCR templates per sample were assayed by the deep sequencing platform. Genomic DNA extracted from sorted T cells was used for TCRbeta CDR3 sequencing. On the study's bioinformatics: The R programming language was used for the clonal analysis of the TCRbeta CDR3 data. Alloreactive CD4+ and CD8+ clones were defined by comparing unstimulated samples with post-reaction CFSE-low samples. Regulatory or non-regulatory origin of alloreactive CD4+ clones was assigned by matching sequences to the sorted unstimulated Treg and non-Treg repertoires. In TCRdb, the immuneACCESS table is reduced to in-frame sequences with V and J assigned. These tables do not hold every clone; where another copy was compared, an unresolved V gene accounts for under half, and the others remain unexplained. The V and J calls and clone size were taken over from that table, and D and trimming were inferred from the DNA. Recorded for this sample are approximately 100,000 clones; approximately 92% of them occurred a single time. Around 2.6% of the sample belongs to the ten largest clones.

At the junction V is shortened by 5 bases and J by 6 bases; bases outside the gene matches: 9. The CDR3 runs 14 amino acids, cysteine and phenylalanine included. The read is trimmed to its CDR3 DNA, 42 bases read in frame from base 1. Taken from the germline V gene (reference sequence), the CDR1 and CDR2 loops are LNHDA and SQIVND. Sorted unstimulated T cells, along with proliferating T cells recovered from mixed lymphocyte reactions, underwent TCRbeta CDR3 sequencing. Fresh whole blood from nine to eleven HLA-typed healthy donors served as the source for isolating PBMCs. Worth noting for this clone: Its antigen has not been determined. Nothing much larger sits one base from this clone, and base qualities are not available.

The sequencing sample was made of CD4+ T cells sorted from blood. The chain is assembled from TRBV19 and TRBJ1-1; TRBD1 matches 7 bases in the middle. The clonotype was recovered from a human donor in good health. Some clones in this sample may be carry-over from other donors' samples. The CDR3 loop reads CASSGIGQVAEAFF. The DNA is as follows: TGTGCCAGTAGTGGCATTGGACAGGTCGCTGAAGCTTTCTTT.